Each of the 32 T cell receptor beta chains below was sequenced from the same sample in a study of blood T cell repertoires in COVID-19. Profiling relied on immunoSEQ multiplex PCR, and the TCRdb table lists in-frame clones only, not all of them. Of approximately 210,000 clones listed, about 91% are singletons. Input material: peripheral blood. The receptors shown here come from a man between 18 and 29 years old with active or convalescent COVID-19.

The rearrangement uses TRBV6-2 or TRBV6-3 and TRBJ1-5; no clear D. There are 15 residues in the CDR3. Germline V gives CDR1 MNHEY, CDR2 SVGEGT. V was clipped by 0 bases and J by 5 bases, with 11 bases between them. For the CDR3, the DNA is TGTGCCAGCAGTTACTCGACGCGCGGGTATCAGCCCCAGCATTTT. Its translation is CASSYSTRGYQPQHF.

This clone was seen a single time. The V and J genes are TRBV7-6 and TRBJ2-7; tentatively, D is TRBD1 (6 bases). Germline V gives CDR1 SGHVS, CDR2 FNYEAQ. There are 15 residues in the CDR3. Trimming left V 0 bases short and J 2 bases short, with 11 bases between. CDR3 DNA sequence: TGTGCCAGCAGCTTAGCGTTTACAGGGACCTACGAGCAGTACTTC. This encodes CASSLAFTGTYEQYF.

There are a few counts of this clone. V and J are TRBV2 and TRBJ2-7; 8 bases align to TRBD1. Germline assignment: CDR1 SNHLY and CDR2 FYNNEI. The ends lost 5 bases at V and 2 bases at J; junction bases unmatched: 8. The CDR3 sequence is 15 residues long. The CDR3, as DNA: TGTGCCAGCAGTAAGACGACAGGGGTTGCCTACGAGCAGTACTTC. It yields the protein CASSKTTGVAYEQYF.

J is TRBJ1-5 and V is TRBV19; a weak D match, TRBD1 (6 bases). This CDR3 has 13 residues. Germline V gene lookup returns CDR1 LNHDA and CDR2 SQIVND (reference sequence). With 8 bases removed from V and 3 bases from J, the gap between germline ends came to 11 bases. CDR3 loop: CASYGGANQPQHF. CDR3 in DNA: TGTGCCAGTTACGGGGGGGCCAATCAGCCCCAGCATTTT.

V usage is TRBV25-1 and J usage is TRBJ1-3, with D possibly TRBD1 on 6 matching bases. Germline V gene lookup returns CDR1 MGHDK and CDR2 SYGVNS. V was trimmed by 1 base and J by 2 bases, leaving 9 bases between them. This CDR3 spans 15 amino acids. CDR3 in DNA: TGTGCCAGCAGTGAATCGTACAGGGCTGGAAACACCATATATTTT. Its protein product is CASSESYRAGNTIYF.

The chain has TRBV27 and TRBJ2-7; 10 bases fit TRBD2. Germline CDR1 MNHEY, CDR2 SMNVEV (reference sequence). The CDR3 sequence is 15 residues long. V lost 5 bases, J lost 6 bases, and 10 bases stayed unmatched. The CDR3 is CASSMSAGGPGEQYF. The CDR3 DNA sequence: TGTGCCAGCAGTATGTCAGCGGGAGGGCCGGGCGAGCAGTACTTC.

This clone came up once. The chain is built from TRBV2 and TRBJ2-7, with TRBD2 matching 9 bases. This CDR3 has 13 residues. Germline loops: CDR1 SNHLY, CDR2 FYNNEI. Trimming cost V 6 bases and J 6 bases; bases outside gene matches: 6. DNA of the CDR3: TGTGCCAGCAGAGTAGCGGGAGCCAGCGAGCAGTACTTC. It specifies CASRVAGASEQYF.

The chain couples TRBV10-2 to TRBJ2-3; D is ambiguous. Trimming removed 3 bases from V and 5 bases from J, with 12 bases in between. Per the germline V gene, CDR1 is WSHSY and CDR2 is SAAADI. The CDR3 extends over 14 amino acids. The CDR3 sequence is CASSDSPVIDTQYF. DNA of the CDR3: TGCGCCAGCAGTGATTCCCCAGTTATAGATACGCAGTATTTT.

The chain recombines TRBV19 with TRBJ2-1; 8 bases are shared with TRBD1. Germline-derived CDR1 and CDR2 are LNHDA and SQIVND (reference sequence). Trimming took 6 bases from V and 7 from J; bases not matched to a gene: 8. The length of the CDR3 is 14 residues. The CDR3 sequence: CASRGQGARNEQFF. The DNA of the CDR3 is TGTGCCAGTAGGGGGCAGGGGGCTAGGAATGAGCAGTTCTTC.

The rearrangement links TRBV25-1 to TRBJ2-7; D perhaps matches TRBD2 (6 bases). CDR3 length: 13 residues. V was clipped by 7 bases and J by 3 bases, with 13 bases between them. Germline lookup yields CDR1 MGHDK and CDR2 SYGVNS. In DNA, the CDR3 is TGTGCCAGCACCCCCGGGGGTTTCTACGAGCAGTACTTC. Protein sequence: CASTPGGFYEQYF.

V usage is TRBV6-5 and J usage is TRBJ2-7, with D possibly TRBD1 on 6 matching bases. The CDR3 is made up of 16 amino acids. The germline V gene has CDR1 MNHEY and CDR2 SVGAGI. Trimming took 4 bases from V and 0 from J, leaving 16 bases between them. CDR3 bases: TGTGCCAGCAGTTCCCTTCGACAGGCCGTCTCCTACGAGCAGTACTTC. Residues: CASSSLRQAVSYEQYF.

This sequence joins TRBV18 and TRBJ1-4; D is uncertain. Trimming took 1 base from V and 8 from J, leaving 8 bases between them. The CDR3 consists of 13 residues. Germline V gene sequence: CDR1 KGHSH, CDR2 LQKENI. CDR3 sequence reads: CASSPRSGEKLFF. Written as DNA, the CDR3 is TGTGCCAGCTCACCACGATCGGGGGAAAAACTGTTTTTT.

This sequence joins TRBV16 and TRBJ1-1; unclear D gene. The V gene lost 5 bases and the J gene lost 8 bases, with 18 bases spanning the gap. The CDR3 runs to 14 residues. Germline assignment: CDR1 KGHSY and CDR2 FQNENV. The chain's CDR3 is CASSVQRQDEEAFF. In DNA form, the CDR3 reads TGTGCCAGCAGCGTACAGCGGCAGGATGAAGAAGCTTTCTTT. The variable domain in full, completed from reference TRBV16 and TRBJ1-1, reads GEEVAQTPKHLVRGEGQKAKLYCAPIKGHSYVFWYQQVLKNEFKFLISFQNENVFDETGMPKERFSAKCLPNSPCSLEIQATKLEDSAVYFCASSVQRQDEEAFFGQGTRLTVV.

This clone was counted between two and nine times. The V and J genes are TRBV2 and TRBJ1-5, with D possibly being TRBD1 (6 bases). This CDR3 has 18 amino acids. The V and J ends lost 10 bases and 0 bases respectively, with 25 bases between them. Germline V gene sequence: CDR1 SNHLY, CDR2 FYNNEI. As DNA, the CDR3 is TGTGCCACCCCGGGGGGCCCGCGTGAGGGTTATAGCAATCAGCCCCAGCATTTT. It encodes CATPGGPREGYSNQPQHF.

The chain combines TRBV10-3 with TRBJ1-5; 11 bases fit TRBD1. Germline V lookup: CDR1 ENHRY, CDR2 SYGVKD. The V segment lost 8 bases and the J segment 0 bases; nucleotides outside the gene matches: 6. This CDR3 comprises 16 residues. The CDR3 reads CAIGGQGGYSNQPQHF. CDR3 sequence (DNA): TGTGCCATCGGGGGACAGGGGGGATATAGCAATCAGCCCCAGCATTTT.

The chain recombines TRBV5-1 with TRBJ2-6, with D possibly being TRBD1 (6 bases). Germline V gene data show CDR1 as SGHRS and CDR2 as YFSETQ. This CDR3 has 17 amino acids. V lost 4 bases, J lost 1 base, and 15 bases lay in between. In DNA, the CDR3 is TGCGCCAGCAGCCCGAACCCCCAGGGGTCTGGGGCCAACGTCCTGACTTTC. It encodes CASSPNPQGSGANVLTF.

CDR3 nucleotides: TGTGCCAGCAGTGAAGAGGCAGGGACCGGGGAGCTGTTTTTT. The encoded protein is CASSEEAGTGELFF. The chain employs TRBV2 and TRBJ2-2; perhaps TRBD1 as D (5 bases). With 1 base removed from V and 5 bases from J, the gap between germline ends came to 8 bases. The CDR3 is 14 residues long. Germline CDR1 reads SNHLY; CDR2 reads FYNNEI.

The V call is TRBV5-4, the J call TRBJ2-3, with 14 positions matching TRBD2. The CDR3 covers 18 residues. Germline V lookup: CDR1 SGHNT, CDR2 YYREEE (reference sequence). V shed 5 bases, J shed 4 bases, and the junction held 12 bases outside the gene matches. The CDR3, as DNA: TGTGCCAGCAGAGTGGGACTAGCGGGAGCGAATGGGGCAGATACGCAGTATTTT. Translating it yields CASRVGLAGANGADTQYF.

The V call is TRBV5-1, the J call TRBJ1-2; 10 positions match TRBD1. The CDR3 is 12 amino acids. From germline, CDR1 is SGHRS and CDR2 YFSETQ. The V and J ends lost 4 bases and 13 bases, in that order; junction bases with no gene match: 7. The CDR3 sequence is CASSEGQGRATF. In DNA form, the CDR3 reads TGCGCCAGCAGCGAGGGACAGGGGAGAGCCACCTTC.

The chain joins TRBV27 to TRBJ1-1, with unresolved D. The V end was cut by 5 bases, the J end by 1 base, with 11 bases between. Germline V gene lookup returns CDR1 MNHEY and CDR2 SMNVEV (reference sequence). This CDR3 region has 14 residues. The CDR3 bases are TGTGCCAGCAGTCCCACGAGGCAGAACACTGAAGCTTTCTTT. Its protein is CASSPTRQNTEAFF.

J is TRBJ1-1 and V is TRBV10-2; 8 nucleotides agree with TRBD1. V gave up 6 bases and J gave up 7 bases; unmatched junction bases: 16. Per the germline V gene, CDR1 is WSHSY and CDR2 is SAAADI. The CDR3 sequence is 16 residues long. In nucleotides, the CDR3 is TGCGCCAGCAGGGGGGGGTCAGACAGGGGTTGGGTTGAAGCTTTCTTT. Its protein product is CASRGGSDRGWVEAFF.

The chain recombines TRBV4-1 with TRBJ2-5; 9 bases are a match to TRBD1. CDR3 size: 15 residues. V was clipped by 3 bases and J by 3 bases; unmatched bases: 5. CDR1 and CDR2 from the germline V gene are MGHRA and YSYEKL. CDR3 bases: TGCGCCAGCAGCCACAACCGACAGGGGGAAGAGACCCAGTACTTC. Protein sequence: CASSHNRQGEETQYF.

The chain combines TRBV28 with TRBJ1-2; tentative D call: TRBD1 (6 bases). CDR1 and CDR2 (germline): MDHEN, SYDVKM. CDR3 length equals 15 residues. V lost 3 bases and J 7 bases, leaving 18 bases between the germline ends. The CDR3 region has the DNA TGTGCCAGCAGTTTTCCGGCGGGGGCGAGGGGTGGCTACACCTTC. Encoded protein: CASSFPAGARGGYTF.

A few counts support this clone. J is TRBJ1-1 and V is TRBV29-1; TRBD1 matches at 10 bases. The J segment lost 1 base and the V segment lost 1 base, leaving 3 bases of the junction unmatched. This CDR3 spans 15 amino acids. Germline V gene sequence: CDR1 SQVTM, CDR2 ANQGSEA. The CDR3, as DNA: TGCAGCGTTGAAGCGACAGGGGGCGCGAACACTGAAGCTTTCTTT. Protein: CSVEATGGANTEAFF. The variable domain in full, with the rest retrieved from reference TRBV29-1 and TRBJ1-1, is SAVISQKPSRDICQRGTSLTIQCQVDSQVTMMFWYRQQPGQSLTLIATANQGSEATYESGFVIDKFPISRPNLTFSTLTVSNMSPEDSSIYLCSVEATGGANTEAFFGQGTRLTVV.

The chain combines TRBV29-1 with TRBJ1-2; D ambiguous. The ends were cut back, 7 bases at V and 7 bases at J, with 34 bases in the middle. Germline assignment: CDR1 SQVTM and CDR2 ANQGSEA. The CDR3 covers 18 residues. In DNA, the CDR3 is TGCAGCGCCACCCGAAGGCCGCGTCCGGGGAAGGCCAGTATTGGCTACACCTTC. Protein sequence: CSATRRPRPGKASIGYTF. Full variable domain (remainder filled in from reference TRBV29-1 and TRBJ1-2): SAVISQKPSRDICQRGTSLTIQCQVDSQVTMMFWYRQQPGQSLTLIATANQGSEATYESGFVIDKFPISRPNLTFSTLTVSNMSPEDSSIYLCSATRRPRPGKASIGYTFGSGTRLTVV.

This chain connects TRBV19 to TRBJ2-1; maybe TRBD2 (6 bases). From germline, CDR1 is LNHDA and CDR2 SQIVND (reference sequence). V lost 7 bases and J lost 5, with 15 bases in between. The CDR3 spans 14 residues. CDR3 sequence (DNA): TGTGCCAGTATGCCGCGGGATCTCCACAATGAGCAGTTCTTC. Translating gives CASMPRDLHNEQFF.

V is TRBV5-1 and J is TRBJ2-1; 13 positions agree with TRBD2. V trimming: 7 bases; J trimming: 6 bases; junction bases outside the gene matches: 10. Germline loops: CDR1 SGHRS, CDR2 YFSETQ. The CDR3 covers 16 residues. The CDR3 region is CASRPTSGRAANEQFF. CDR3 coding DNA: TGCGCCAGCCGCCCTACTAGCGGGAGGGCCGCCAATGAGCAGTTCTTC.

The chain joins TRBV27 to TRBJ2-3; 8 bases align to TRBD1. Trimming cost V 5 bases and J 4 bases; bases outside gene matches: 8. Germline V gives CDR1 MNHEY, CDR2 SMNVEV (reference sequence). The CDR3 contains 15 residues. Here the CDR3 DNA reads TGTGCCAGCAGTACACGGACAGGGTTAGCAGATACGCAGTATTTT. Encoded protein: CASSTRTGLADTQYF.

The chain is built from TRBV5-4 and TRBJ2-3; 8 nucleotides align to TRBD2. Trimming took 7 bases from V and 1 from J; bases not matched to a gene: 2. The CDR3 extends over 13 amino acids. The germline V gene has CDR1 SGHNT and CDR2 YYREEE (reference sequence). The CDR3 DNA is TGTGCCAGCCAGACTAGCGGCACAGATACGCAGTATTTT. It encodes CASQTSGTDTQYF.

V gene TRBV5-1 combines with J gene TRBJ1-1, with 7 bases fitting TRBD1. The trim removed 4 bases at V and 5 bases at J, leaving 14 bases unmatched. The length of the CDR3 is 16 residues. Germline CDR1 and CDR2: SGHRS and YFSETQ. This chain's CDR3 is CASSRDSLRVGTEAFF. In DNA, the CDR3 is TGCGCCAGCAGCCGGGACAGCCTGAGGGTCGGGACTGAAGCTTTCTTT.

Comment on this clone: The junction and the germline gene differ at one end; a read error may be behind it. V usage is TRBV6-5 and J usage is TRBJ1-5; 8 nucleotides line up with TRBD1. The CDR3 runs to 15 residues. The germline V gene has CDR1 MNHEY and CDR2 SVGAGI. This CDR3 is CGVHQGALGNQPQHF. CDR3 nucleotides: TGCGGCGTGCATCAGGGGGCGTTGGGGAATCAGCCCCAGCATTTT.

The rearrangement links TRBV19 to TRBJ2-3; D is possibly TRBD2 (6 bases). The V end lost 9 bases, the J end lost 4 bases, and 14 bases lay between the germline ends. The germline CDR1 and CDR2 sequences are LNHDA and SQIVND (reference sequence). This CDR3 is 13 amino acids long. The CDR3 DNA is TGTGCCAGCGGAGGAGGAGGGGCAGATACGCAGTATTTT. Protein: CASGGGGADTQYF. Full variable domain (outside the CDR3, taken from reference TRBV19 and TRBJ2-3): DGGITQSPKYLFRKEGQNVTLSCEQNLNHDAMYWYRQDPGQGLRLIYYSQIVNDFQKGDIAEGYSVSREKKESFPLTVTSAQKNPTAFYLCASGGGGADTQYFGPGTRLTVL.